The present entry profiles one T cell receptor (beta chain) with its context. The data belong to a study of technical replicates of blood from several donors. The assay was immunoSEQ multiplex PCR, and TCRdb's table has in-frame clones only and misses some. There are tens of thousands of clones in the sample; about 90% occur only once, and 0.3% to 0.5% lies in the top ten. Germline V gene lookup returns CDR1 MNHEY and CDR2 SMNVEV (reference sequence). The V and J ends lost 6 bases and 5 bases, in that order; junction bases with no gene match: 8. CDR3 size: 14 residues. The clonotype originates from a human donor in good health. Some clones in this sample may be carry-over from other donors' samples. J is TRBJ2-7 and V is TRBV27, with 9 bases fitting TRBD1. The sequencing sample was made of T cells isolated from PBMCs. CDR3 nucleotide sequence: TGTGCCAGCAGAAACCGGGACAGGGACCACGAGCAGTACTTC. Translated, it gives CASRNRDRDHEQYF.